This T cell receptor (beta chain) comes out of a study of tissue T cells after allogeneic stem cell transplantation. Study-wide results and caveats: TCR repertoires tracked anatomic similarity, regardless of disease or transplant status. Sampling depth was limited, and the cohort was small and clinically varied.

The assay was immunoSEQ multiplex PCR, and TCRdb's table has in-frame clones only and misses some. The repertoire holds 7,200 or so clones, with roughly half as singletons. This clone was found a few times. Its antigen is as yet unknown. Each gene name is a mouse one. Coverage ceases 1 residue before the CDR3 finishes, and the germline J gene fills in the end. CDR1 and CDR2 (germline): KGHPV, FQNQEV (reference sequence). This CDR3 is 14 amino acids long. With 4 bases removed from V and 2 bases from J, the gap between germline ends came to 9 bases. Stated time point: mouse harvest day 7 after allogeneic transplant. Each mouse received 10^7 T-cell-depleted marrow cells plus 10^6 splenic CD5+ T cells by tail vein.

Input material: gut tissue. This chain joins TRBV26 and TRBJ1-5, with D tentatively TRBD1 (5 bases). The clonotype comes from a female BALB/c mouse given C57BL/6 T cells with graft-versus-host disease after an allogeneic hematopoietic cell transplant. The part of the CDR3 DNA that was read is TGTGCCAGCAGTCAGGGGCGAGACAACCAGGCTCCGCTT. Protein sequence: CASSQGRDNQAPL. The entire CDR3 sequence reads CASSQGRDNQAPLF.